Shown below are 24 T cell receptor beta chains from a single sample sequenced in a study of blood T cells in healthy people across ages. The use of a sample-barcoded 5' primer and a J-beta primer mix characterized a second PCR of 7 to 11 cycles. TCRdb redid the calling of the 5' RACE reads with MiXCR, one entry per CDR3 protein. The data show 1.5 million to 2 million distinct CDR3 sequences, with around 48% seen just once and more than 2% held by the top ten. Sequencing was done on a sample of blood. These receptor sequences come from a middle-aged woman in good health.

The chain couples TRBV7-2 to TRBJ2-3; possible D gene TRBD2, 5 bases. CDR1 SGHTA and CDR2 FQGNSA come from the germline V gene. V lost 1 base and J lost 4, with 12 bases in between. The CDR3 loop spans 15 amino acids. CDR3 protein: CASSLGELGSDTQYF. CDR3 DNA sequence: TGTGCCAGCAGCTTAGGGGAGTTGGGATCAGATACGCAGTATTTT.

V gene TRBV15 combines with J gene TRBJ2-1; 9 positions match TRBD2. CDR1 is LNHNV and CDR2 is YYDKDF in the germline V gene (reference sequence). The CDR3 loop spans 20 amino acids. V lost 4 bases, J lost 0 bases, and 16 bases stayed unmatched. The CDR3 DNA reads TGTGCCACCAGCACCCCTCCTGGGGATAGCGGGGGCGGCTCCTACAATGAGCAGTTCTTC. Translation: CATSTPPGDSGGGSYNEQFF.

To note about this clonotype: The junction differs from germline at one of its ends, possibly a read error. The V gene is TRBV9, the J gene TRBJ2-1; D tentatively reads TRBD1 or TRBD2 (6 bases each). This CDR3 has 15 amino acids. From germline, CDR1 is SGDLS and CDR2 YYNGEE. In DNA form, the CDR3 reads TGTGCCGGCAGCGAGGGGGGTGGGGGTTACAATGAGCAGTTCTTC. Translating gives CAGSEGGGGYNEQFF.

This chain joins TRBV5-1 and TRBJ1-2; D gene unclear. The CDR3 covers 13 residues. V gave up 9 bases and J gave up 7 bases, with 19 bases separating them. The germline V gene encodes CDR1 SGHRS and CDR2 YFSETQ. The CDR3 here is CAIRRLPTGGYTF. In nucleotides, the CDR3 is TGCGCCATACGCCGGCTCCCGACGGGTGGCTACACCTTC.

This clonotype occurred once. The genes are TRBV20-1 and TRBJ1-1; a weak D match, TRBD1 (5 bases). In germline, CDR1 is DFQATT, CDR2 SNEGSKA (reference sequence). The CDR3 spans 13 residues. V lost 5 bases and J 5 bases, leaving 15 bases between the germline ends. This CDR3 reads CSAPRLGGTEAFF. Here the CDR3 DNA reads TGCAGTGCTCCCCGTTTGGGGGGGACTGAAGCTTTCTTT.

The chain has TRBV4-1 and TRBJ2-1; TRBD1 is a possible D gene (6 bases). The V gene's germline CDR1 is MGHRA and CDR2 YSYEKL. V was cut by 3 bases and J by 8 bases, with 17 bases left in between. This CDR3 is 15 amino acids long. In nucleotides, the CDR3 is TGCGCCAGCAGCCAGGGGGCGCCCAGAGACGATGAGCAGTTCTTC. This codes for CASSQGAPRDDEQFF.

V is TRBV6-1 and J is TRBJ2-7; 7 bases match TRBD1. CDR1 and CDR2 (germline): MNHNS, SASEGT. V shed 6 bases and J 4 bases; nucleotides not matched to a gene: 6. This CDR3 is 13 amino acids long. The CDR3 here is CASRTGVLYEQYF. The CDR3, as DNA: TGTGCCAGCAGAACAGGGGTGCTTTACGAGCAGTACTTC.

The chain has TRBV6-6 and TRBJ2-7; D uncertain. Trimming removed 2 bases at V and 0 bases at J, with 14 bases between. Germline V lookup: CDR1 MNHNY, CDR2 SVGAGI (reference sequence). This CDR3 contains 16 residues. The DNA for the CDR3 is TGTGCCAGCAGTTACCATCCTAGGGAAAACTCCTACGAGCAGTACTTC. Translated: CASSYHPRENSYEQYF.

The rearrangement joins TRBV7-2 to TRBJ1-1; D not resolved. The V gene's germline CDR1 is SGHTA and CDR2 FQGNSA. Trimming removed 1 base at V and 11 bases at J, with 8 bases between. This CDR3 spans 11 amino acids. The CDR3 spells CASSLVGPAFF. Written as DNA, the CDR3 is TGTGCCAGCAGCTTAGTAGGCCCCGCTTTCTTT.

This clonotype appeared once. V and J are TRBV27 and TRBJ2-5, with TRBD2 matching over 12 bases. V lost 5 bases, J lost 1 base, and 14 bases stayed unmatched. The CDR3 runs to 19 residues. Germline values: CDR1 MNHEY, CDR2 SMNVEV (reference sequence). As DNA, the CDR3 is TGTGCCAGCAGTCCGGCCGGACTAGCGGGACATAAACTCCAAGAGACCCAGTACTTC. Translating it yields CASSPAGLAGHKLQETQYF.

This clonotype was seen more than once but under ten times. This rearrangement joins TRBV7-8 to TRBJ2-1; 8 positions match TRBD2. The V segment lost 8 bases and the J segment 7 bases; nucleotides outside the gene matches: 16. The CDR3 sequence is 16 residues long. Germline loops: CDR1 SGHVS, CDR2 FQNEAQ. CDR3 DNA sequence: TGTGCCAGCTCAACCTCGGGGGGGGCCCTTAGGAATGAGCAGTTCTTC. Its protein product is CASSTSGGALRNEQFF.

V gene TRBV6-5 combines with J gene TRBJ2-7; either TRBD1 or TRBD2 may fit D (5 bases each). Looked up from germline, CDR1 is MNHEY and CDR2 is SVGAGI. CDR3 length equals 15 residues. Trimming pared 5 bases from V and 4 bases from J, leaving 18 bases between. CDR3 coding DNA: TGTGCCAGCAGTCCTTGGGACGAAAACTCTTACGAGCAGTACTTC. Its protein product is CASSPWDENSYEQYF.

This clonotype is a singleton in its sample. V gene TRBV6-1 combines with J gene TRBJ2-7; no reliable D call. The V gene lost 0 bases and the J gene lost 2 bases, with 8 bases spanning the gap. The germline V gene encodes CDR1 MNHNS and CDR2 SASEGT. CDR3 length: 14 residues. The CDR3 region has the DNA TGTGCCAGCAGTGAAGCCAGGATTACCTACGAGCAGTACTTC. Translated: CASSEARITYEQYF.

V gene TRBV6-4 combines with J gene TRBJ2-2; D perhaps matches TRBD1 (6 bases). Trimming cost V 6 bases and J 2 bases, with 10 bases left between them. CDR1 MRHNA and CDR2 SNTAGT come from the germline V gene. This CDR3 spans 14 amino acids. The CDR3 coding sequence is TGTGCCAGCAGAGGACAGACTAACACCGGGGAGCTGTTTTTT. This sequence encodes CASRGQTNTGELFF.

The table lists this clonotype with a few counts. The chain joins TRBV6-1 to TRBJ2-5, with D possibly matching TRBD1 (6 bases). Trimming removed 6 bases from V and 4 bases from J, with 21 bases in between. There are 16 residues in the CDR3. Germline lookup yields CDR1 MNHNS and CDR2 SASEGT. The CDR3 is CASSDPLQGHRETQYF. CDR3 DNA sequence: TGTGCCAGCAGCGATCCCCTCCAGGGGCACCGAGAGACCCAGTACTTC.

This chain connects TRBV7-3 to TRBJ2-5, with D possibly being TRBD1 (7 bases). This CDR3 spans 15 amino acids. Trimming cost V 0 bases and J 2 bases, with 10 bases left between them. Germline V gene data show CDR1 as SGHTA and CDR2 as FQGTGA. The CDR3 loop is CASSLTAGQQETQYF. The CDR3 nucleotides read TGTGCCAGCAGCTTAACCGCGGGACAGCAAGAGACCCAGTACTTC.

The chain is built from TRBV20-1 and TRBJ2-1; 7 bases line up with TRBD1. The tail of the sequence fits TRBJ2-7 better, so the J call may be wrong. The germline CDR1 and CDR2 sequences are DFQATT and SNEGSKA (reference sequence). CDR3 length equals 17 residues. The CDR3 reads CSARGGLMDRSYNEQYF. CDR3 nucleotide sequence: TGCAGTGCTAGAGGAGGCCTGATGGACAGGTCCTACAATGAGCAGTACTTC.

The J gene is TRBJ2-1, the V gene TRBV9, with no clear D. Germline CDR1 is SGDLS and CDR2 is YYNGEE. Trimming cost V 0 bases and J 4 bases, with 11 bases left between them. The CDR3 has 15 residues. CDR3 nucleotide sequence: TGTGCCAGCAGCGTAGGAATCGGTACATACAATGAGCAGTTCTTC. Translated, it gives CASSVGIGTYNEQFF.

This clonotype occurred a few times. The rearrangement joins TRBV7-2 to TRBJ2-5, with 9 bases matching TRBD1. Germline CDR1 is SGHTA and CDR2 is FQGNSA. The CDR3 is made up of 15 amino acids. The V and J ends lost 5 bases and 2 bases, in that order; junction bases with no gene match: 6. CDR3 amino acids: CASSRIGTGQETQYF. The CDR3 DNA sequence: TGTGCCAGCAGCCGGATCGGGACAGGGCAAGAGACCCAGTACTTC.

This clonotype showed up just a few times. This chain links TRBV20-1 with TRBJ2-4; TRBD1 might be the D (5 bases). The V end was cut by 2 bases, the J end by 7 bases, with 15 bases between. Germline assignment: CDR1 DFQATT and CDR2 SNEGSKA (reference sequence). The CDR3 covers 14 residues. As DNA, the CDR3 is TGCAGTGCTAGATTCAGGGCCGGCGTGAACATTCAGTACTTC. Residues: CSARFRAGVNIQYF.

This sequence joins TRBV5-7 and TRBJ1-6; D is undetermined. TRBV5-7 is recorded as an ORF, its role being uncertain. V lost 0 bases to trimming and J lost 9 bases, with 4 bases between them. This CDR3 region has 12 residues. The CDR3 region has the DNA TGTGCCAGCAGCTTGGAAGGTTCACCCCTCCACTTT. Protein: CASSLEGSPLHF.

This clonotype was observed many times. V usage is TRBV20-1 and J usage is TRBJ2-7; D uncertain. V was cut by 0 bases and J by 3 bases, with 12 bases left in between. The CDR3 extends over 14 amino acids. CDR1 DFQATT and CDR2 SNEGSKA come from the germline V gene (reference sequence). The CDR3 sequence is CSARDRKGGYEQYF. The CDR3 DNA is TGCAGTGCTAGAGATAGGAAGGGCGGCTACGAGCAGTACTTC.

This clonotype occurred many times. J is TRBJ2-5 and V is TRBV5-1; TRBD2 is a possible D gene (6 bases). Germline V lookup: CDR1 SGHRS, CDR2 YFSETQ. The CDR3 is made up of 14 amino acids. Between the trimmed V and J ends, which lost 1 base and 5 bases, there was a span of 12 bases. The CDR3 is CASSLTSKGETQYF. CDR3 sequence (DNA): TGCGCCAGCAGCTTGACTAGCAAGGGGGAGACCCAGTACTTC.

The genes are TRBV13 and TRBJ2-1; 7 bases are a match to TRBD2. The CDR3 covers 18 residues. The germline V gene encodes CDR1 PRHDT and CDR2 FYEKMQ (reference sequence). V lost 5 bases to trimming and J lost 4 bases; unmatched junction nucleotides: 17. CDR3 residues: CASSPSGERGLRYNEQFF. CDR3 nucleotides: TGTGCCAGCAGCCCCAGCGGGGAACGTGGACTGCGATACAATGAGCAGTTCTTC. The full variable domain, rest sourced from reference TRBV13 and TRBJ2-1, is AAGVIQSPRHLIKEKRETATLKCYPIPRHDTVYWYQQGPGQDPQFLISFYEKMQSDKGSIPDRFSAQQFSDYHSELNMSSLELGDSALYFCASSPSGERGLRYNEQFFGPGTRLTVL.